This T cell receptor (beta chain) is drawn from a study of cytomegalovirus exposure and HLA in healthy donors. Turning to the study itself: HLA-typed donors were the source of 80 million to 90 million unique TCRs, which an early data release held. Regarding the study as a whole: The study designated around 150 TCR beta chains cytomegalovirus-associated. Analyses of presence and absence presupposed an approximately uniform sequencing depth across donors.

To note about this clone: What it binds is unknown.

In the PCR, 60 Vbeta and 13 Jbeta primers were used. Data came from immunoSEQ multiplex PCR; TCRdb stores just in-frame clones and leaves some out. The repertoire holds some 67,000 clones, 75% to 90% seen once, with around 10% in the top ten. Source material: PBMCs. This clonotype was obtained from a woman in her 30s in good health and CMV-seropositive.

CDR3 sequence (DNA): TGTGCCAGCAGCTTGGCAGGGGGAAGCACAGATACGCAGTATTTT. Amino acids: CASSLAGGSTDTQYF. This chain links TRBV5-8 with TRBJ2-3, with TRBD1 identical over 7 bases. V lost 0 bases, J lost 0 bases, and 1 base stayed unmatched. The CDR3 contains 15 residues. Germline V CDR1 and CDR2: SGHTS, YDEGEE.